This TCR beta chain originates from a study of breast tumors, draining lymph nodes, adjacent tissues. General study findings and limits: Luminal-like breast cancer showed significantly higher tumor–nontumor repertoire similarity than basal-like. Findings are consistent with lymph node origin and intratumoral expansion of most tumor T cells. Data only fit, rather than demonstrated, lymph node origin of most tumor T cells. Tumor repertoires ranked between lymph nodes and nontumor tissue in diversity, with V and J gene preferences.

Breast cancer patients provided tissue from their axillary draining lymph nodes. This clonotype was found many times. Its antigen remains unidentified. TCRdb analysed the multiplex PCR reads with MiXCR anew, one entry per CDR3 protein. This sample has 150,000 to 200,000 distinct CDR3 sequences, with 30% to 35% found just once. CDR3 length: 14 residues. Germline-derived CDR1 and CDR2 are MNHNY and SVGAGI (reference sequence). The V end was cut by 5 bases, the J end by 5 bases, with 16 bases between. The chain carries TRBV6-6 and TRBJ2-7; a weak D match, TRBD2 (5 bases). Input material: axillary lymph node tissue. The sequence was obtained from a female donor with breast cancer. Some clones in this sample may be carry-over from other donors' samples. The CDR3 reads CASSHGQLRDEQYF. The CDR3 DNA follows: TGTGCCAGCAGTCACGGGCAGTTGAGGGACGAGCAGTACTTC.